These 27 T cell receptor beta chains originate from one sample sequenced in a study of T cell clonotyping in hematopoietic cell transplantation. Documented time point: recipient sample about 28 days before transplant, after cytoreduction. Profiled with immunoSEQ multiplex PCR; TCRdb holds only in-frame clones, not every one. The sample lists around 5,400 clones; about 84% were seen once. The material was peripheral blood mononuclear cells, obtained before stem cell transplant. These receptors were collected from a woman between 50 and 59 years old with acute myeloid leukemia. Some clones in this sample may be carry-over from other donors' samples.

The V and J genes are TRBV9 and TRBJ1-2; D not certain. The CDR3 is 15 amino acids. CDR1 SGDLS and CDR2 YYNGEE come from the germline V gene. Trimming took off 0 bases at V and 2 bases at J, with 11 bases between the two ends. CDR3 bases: TGTGCCAGCAGCGTAGCTTCGACCGTGAACTATGGCTACACCTTC. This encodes CASSVASTVNYGYTF.

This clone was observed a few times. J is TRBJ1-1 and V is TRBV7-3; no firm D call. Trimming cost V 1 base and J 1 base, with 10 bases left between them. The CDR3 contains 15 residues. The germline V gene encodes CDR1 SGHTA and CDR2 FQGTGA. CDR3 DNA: TGTGCCAGCAGCTTAATTTTGGTGGGGAACACTGAAGCTTTCTTT. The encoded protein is CASSLILVGNTEAFF.

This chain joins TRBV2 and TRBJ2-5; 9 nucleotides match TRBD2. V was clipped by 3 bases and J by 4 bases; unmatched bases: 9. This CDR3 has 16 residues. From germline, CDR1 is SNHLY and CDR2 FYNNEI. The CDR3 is CASSDLSGGPGETQYF. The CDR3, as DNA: TGTGCCAGCAGTGATTTGAGCGGGGGGCCAGGAGAGACCCAGTACTTC.

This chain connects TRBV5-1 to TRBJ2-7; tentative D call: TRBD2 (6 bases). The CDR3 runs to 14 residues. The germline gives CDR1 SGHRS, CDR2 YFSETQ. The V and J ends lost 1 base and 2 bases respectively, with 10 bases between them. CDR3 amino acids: CASSLLGGTYEQYF. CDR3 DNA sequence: TGCGCCAGCAGCTTGCTAGGAGGGACCTACGAGCAGTACTTC.

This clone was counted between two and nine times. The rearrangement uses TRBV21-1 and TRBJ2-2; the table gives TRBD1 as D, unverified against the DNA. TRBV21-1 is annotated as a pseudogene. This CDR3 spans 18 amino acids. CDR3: CASSKNIVPGHNSGELFF. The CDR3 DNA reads TGTGCCAGCAGCAAAAATATAGTACCGGGACATAACAGCGGGGAGCTGTTTTTT.

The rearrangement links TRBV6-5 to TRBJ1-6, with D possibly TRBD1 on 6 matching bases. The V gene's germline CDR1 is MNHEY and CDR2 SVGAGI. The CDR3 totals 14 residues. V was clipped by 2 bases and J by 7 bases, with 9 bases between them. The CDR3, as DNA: TGTGCCAGCAGTTACGGGACATCGAATTCACCCCTCCACTTT. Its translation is CASSYGTSNSPLHF.

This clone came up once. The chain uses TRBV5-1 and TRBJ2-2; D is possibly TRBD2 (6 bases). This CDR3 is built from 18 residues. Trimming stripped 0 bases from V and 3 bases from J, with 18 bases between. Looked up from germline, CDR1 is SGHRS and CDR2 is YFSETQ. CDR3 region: CASSLEDYAPGDTGELFF. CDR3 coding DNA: TGCGCCAGCAGCTTGGAGGACTACGCCCCCGGAGACACCGGGGAGCTGTTTTTT.

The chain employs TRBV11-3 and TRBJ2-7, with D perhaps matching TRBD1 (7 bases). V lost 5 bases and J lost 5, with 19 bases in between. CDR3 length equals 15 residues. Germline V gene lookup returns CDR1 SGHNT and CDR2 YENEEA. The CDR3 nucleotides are TGTGCCAGCAGCCCCCGCAGGGGGGCATTGGACGAGCAGTACTTC. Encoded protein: CASSPRRGALDEQYF. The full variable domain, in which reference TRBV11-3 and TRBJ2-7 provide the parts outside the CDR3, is EAGVVQSPRYKIIEKKQPVAFWCNPISGHNTLYWYLQNLGQGPELLIRYENEEAVDDSQLPKDRFSAERLKGVDSTLKIQPAELGDSAVYLCASSPRRGALDEQYFGPGTRLTVT.

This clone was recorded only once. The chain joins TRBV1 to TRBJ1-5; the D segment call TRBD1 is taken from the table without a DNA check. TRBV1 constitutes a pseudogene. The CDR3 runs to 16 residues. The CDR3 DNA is TGCACCAGCAGCCTTTTACCGACAGGGTATGGGCAGCCCCAGCATTTT. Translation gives CTSSLLPTGYGQPQHF.

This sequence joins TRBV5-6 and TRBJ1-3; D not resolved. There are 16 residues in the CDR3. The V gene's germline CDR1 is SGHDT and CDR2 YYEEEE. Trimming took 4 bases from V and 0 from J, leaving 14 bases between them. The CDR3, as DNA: TGTGCCAGCAGCAGCGTAGCAGGACCCTCTGGAAACACCATATATTTT. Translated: CASSSVAGPSGNTIYF.

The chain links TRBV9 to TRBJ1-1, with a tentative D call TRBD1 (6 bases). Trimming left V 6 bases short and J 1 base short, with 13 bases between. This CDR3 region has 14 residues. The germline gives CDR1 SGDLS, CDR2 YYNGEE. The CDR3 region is CASTRIGGNTEAFF. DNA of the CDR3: TGTGCCAGCACCAGGATAGGGGGGAACACTGAAGCTTTCTTT.

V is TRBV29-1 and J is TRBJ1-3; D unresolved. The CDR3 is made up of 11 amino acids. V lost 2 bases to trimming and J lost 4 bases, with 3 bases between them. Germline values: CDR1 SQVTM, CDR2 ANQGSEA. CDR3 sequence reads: CSVERGNTIYF. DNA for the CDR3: TGCAGCGTTGAACGGGGAAACACCATATATTTT.

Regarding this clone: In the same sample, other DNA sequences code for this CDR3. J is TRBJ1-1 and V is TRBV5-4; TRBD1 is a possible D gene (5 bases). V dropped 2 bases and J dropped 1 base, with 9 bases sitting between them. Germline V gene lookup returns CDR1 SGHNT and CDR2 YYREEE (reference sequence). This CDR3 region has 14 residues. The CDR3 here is CASSFSTGNTEAFF. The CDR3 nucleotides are TGTGCCAGCAGCTTCTCCACAGGGAACACTGAAGCTTTCTTT.

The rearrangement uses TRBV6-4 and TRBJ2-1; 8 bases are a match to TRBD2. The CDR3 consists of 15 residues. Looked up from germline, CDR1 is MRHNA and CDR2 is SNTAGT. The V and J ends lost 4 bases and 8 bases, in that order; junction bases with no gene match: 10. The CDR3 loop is CASSVNGRAGYEQFF. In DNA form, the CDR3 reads TGTGCCAGCAGTGTAAACGGGAGGGCAGGATATGAGCAGTTCTTC.

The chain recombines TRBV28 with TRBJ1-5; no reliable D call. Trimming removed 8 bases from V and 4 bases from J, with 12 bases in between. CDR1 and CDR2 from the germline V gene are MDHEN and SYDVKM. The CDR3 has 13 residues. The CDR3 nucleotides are TGTGCCAGCGGTATGGAGGGAAATCAGCCCCAGCATTTT. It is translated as CASGMEGNQPQHF. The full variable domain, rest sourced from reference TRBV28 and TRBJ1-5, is DVKVTQSSRYLVKRTGEKVFLECVQDMDHENMFWYRQDPGLGLRLIYFSYDVKMKEKGDIPEGYSVSREKKERFSLILESASTNQTSMYLCASGMEGNQPQHFGDGTRLSIL.

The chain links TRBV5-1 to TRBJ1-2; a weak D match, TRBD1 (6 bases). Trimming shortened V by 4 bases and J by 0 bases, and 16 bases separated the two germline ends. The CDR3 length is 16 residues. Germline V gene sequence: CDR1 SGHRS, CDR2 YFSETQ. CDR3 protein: CASSPGHLGPNYGYTF. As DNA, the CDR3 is TGCGCCAGCAGCCCGGGACACCTCGGACCTAACTATGGCTACACCTTC. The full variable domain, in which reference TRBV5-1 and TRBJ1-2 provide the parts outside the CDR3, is KAGVTQTPRYLIKTRGQQVTLSCSPISGHRSVSWYQQTPGQGLQFLFEYFSETQRNKGNFPGRFSGRQFSNSRSEMNVSTLELGDSALYLCASSPGHLGPNYGYTFGSGTRLTVV.

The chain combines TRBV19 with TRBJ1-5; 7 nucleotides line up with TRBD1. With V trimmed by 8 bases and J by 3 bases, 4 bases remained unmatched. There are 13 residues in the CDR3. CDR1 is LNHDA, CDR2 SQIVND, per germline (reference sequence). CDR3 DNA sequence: TGTGCCAGTGGGACAGTAGTCAATCAGCCCCAGCATTTT. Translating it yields CASGTVVNQPQHF. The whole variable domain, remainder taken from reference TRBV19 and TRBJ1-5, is DGGITQSPKYLFRKEGQNVTLSCEQNLNHDAMYWYRQDPGQGLRLIYYSQIVNDFQKGDIAEGYSVSREKKESFPLTVTSAQKNPTAFYLCASGTVVNQPQHFGDGTRLSIL.

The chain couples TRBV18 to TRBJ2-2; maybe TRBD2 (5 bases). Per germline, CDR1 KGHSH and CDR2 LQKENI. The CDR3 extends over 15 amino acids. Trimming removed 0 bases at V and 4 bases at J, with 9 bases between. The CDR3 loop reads CASSPPGRGTGELFF. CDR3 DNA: TGTGCCAGCTCACCACCGGGTCGGGGCACCGGGGAGCTGTTTTTT.

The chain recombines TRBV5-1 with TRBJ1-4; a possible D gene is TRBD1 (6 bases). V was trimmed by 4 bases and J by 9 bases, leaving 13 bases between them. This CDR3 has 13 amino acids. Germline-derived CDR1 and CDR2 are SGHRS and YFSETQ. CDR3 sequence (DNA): TGCGCCAGCAGCAACGGGGACATTAAAAAACTGTTTTTT. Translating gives CASSNGDIKKLFF.

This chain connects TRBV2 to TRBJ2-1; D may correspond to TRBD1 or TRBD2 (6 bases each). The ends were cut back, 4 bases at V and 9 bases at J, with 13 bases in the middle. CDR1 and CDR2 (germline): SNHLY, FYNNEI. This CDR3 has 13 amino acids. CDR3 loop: CASSVPEGGEQFF. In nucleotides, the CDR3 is TGTGCCAGCAGTGTTCCGGAGGGGGGTGAGCAGTTCTTC.

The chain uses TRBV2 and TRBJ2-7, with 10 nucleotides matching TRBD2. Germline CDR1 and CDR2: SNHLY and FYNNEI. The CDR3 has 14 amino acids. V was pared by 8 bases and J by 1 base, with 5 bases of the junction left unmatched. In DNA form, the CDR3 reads TGTGCCAGCGCCCGGACTAGCGGTTCCTACGAGCAGTACTTC. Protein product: CASARTSGSYEQYF.

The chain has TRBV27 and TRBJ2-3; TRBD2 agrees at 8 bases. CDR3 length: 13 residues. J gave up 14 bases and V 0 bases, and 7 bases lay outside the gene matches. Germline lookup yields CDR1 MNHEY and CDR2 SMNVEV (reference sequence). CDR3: CASSLSGGGSGYF. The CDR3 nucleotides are TGTGCCAGCAGTTTATCCGGGGGGGGCAGTGGGTATTTT.

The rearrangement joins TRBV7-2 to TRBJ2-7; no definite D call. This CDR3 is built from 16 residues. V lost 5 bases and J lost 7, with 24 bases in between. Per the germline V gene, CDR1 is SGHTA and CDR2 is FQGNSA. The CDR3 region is CASSPRMSTPSREQYF. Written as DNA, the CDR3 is TGTGCCAGCAGCCCAAGGATGTCGACCCCATCTCGAGAGCAGTACTTC.

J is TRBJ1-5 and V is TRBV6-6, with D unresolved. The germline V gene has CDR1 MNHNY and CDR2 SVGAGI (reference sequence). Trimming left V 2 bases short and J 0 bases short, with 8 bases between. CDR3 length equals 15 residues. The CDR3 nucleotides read TGTGCCAGCAGTTACCCCGCAGATAGCAATCAGCCCCAGCATTTT. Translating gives CASSYPADSNQPQHF.

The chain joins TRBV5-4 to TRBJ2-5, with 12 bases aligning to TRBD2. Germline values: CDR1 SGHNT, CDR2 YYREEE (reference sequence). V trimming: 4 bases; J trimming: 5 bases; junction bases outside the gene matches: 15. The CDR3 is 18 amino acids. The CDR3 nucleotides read TGTGCCAGCAGCCGGGGGGCTAGCGGGAGGGGAGGTGGTGAGACCCAGTACTTC. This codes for CASSRGASGRGGGETQYF.

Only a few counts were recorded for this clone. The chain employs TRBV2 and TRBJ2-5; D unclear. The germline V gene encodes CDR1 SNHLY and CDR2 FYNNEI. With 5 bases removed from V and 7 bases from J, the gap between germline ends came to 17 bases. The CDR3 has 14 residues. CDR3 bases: TGTGCCAGCAGTCCAACGAGAGGTCTCGGGACCCAGTACTTC. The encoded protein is CASSPTRGLGTQYF. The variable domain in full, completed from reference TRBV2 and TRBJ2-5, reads EPEVTQTPSHQVTQMGQEVILRCVPISNHLYFYWYRQILGQKVEFLVSFYNNEISEKSEIFDDQFSVERPDGSNFTLKIRSTKLEDSAMYFCASSPTRGLGTQYFGPGTRLLVL.

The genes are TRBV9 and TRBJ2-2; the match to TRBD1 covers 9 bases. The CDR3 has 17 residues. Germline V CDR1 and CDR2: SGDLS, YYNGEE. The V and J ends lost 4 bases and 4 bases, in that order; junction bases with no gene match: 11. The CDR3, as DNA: TGTGCCAGCAGCCATGGACAGGGGAATAGGCTCACCGGGGAGCTGTTTTTT. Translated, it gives CASSHGQGNRLTGELFF. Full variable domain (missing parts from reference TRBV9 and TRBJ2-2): DSGVTQTPKHLITATGQRVTLRCSPRSGDLSVYWYQQSLDQGLQFLIQYYNGEERAKGNILERFSAQQFPDLHSELNLSSLELGDSALYFCASSHGQGNRLTGELFFGEGSRLTVL.